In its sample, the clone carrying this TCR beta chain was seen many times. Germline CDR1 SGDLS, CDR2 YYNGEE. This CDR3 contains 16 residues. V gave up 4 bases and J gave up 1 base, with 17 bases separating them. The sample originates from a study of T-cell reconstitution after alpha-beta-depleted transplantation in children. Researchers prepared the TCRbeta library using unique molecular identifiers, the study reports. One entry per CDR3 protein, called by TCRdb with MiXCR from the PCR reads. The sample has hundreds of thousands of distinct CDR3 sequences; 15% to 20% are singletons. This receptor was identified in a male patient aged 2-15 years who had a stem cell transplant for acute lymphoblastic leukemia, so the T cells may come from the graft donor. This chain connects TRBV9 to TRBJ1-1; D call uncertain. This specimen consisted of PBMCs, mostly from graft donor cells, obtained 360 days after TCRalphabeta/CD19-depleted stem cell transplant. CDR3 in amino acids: CASSPRRGPRNTEAFF. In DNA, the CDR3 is TGTGCCAGCAGCCCCCGGCGTGGGCCCCGGAACACTGAAGCTTTCTTT.